One and the same sample provided the 19 T cell receptor beta chains below, sequenced in a study of cytomegalovirus exposure and HLA in healthy donors. The PCR contained 60 Vbeta and 13 Jbeta primers. Using immunoSEQ multiplex PCR, the repertoire was profiled, and TCRdb retains in-frame clones only, with some absent. Here the sample spans 150,000 to 200,000 clones, roughly 85% being singletons. Sample: PBMCs. The receptor set was obtained from a woman in her 30s in good health and CMV-seropositive.

This clone has a handful of counts. CDR3 loop: CASSLGYAWSEQFF. The CDR3, as DNA: TGTGCCAGCAGCTTGGGTTATGCGTGGAGTGAGCAGTTCTTC. The J gene is TRBJ2-1, the V gene TRBV7-2; D remains ambiguous. Germline values: CDR1 SGHTA, CDR2 FQGNSA. The ends were cut back, 3 bases at V and 9 bases at J, with 15 bases in the middle. The CDR3 runs to 14 residues.

The gene calls are TRBV5-6 and TRBJ1-4, with no clear D. This CDR3 has 15 residues. Trimming cost V 4 bases and J 0 bases, with 10 bases left between them. Per the germline V gene, CDR1 is SGHDT and CDR2 is YYEEEE. The CDR3 sequence is CASSPAGSTNEKLFF. As DNA, the CDR3 is TGTGCCAGCAGCCCGGCGGGTTCAACTAATGAAAAACTGTTTTTT.

The chain combines TRBV28 with TRBJ2-3; D possibly corresponds to TRBD1 (5 bases). The CDR3 runs 15 residues. Per germline, CDR1 MDHEN and CDR2 SYDVKM. Trimming took off 6 bases at V and 0 bases at J, with 13 bases between the two ends. This CDR3 reads CASSRPGHSTDTQYF. The CDR3 DNA follows: TGTGCCAGCAGCCGCCCCGGACATAGCACAGATACGCAGTATTTT.

The V and J genes are TRBV19 and TRBJ1-2; 11 nucleotides line up with TRBD1. The CDR3 totals 14 residues. Germline V gene data show CDR1 as LNHDA and CDR2 as SQIVND (reference sequence). J was trimmed by 3 bases and V by 5 bases; bases with no gene match: 2. DNA of the CDR3: TGTGCCAGTAGTCCGGGACAGGGGGACTATGGCTACACCTTC. This translates into CASSPGQGDYGYTF.

The J gene is TRBJ2-2, the V gene TRBV18, with TRBD2 as a possible D gene (5 bases). This CDR3 comprises 16 residues. Germline V gene sequence: CDR1 KGHSH, CDR2 LQKENI. Between the trimmed V and J ends, which lost 6 bases and 6 bases, there was a span of 20 bases. The CDR3 sequence: CASSTVRGAIPGELFF. The CDR3 DNA reads TGTGCCAGCTCCACAGTCCGGGGTGCCATCCCCGGGGAGCTGTTTTTT.

This rearrangement joins TRBV6-5 to TRBJ2-3; 11 nucleotides line up with TRBD1. The germline V gene encodes CDR1 MNHEY and CDR2 SVGAGI. This CDR3 has 14 residues. V lost 5 bases, J lost 4 bases, and 2 bases stayed unmatched. This CDR3 reads CASSRGQGADTQYF. CDR3 DNA: TGTGCCAGCAGTCGGGGACAGGGGGCAGATACGCAGTATTTT.

The chain couples TRBV6-1 to TRBJ2-1, with 13 positions matching TRBD2. The ends lost 5 bases at V and 7 bases at J; junction bases unmatched: 2. The length of the CDR3 is 14 residues. From germline, CDR1 is MNHNS and CDR2 SASEGT. The CDR3 is CASSRTSGGNEQFF. DNA for the CDR3: TGTGCCAGCAGTAGGACTAGCGGGGGTAATGAGCAGTTCTTC.

This sequence joins TRBV15 and TRBJ2-7; 11 nucleotides line up with TRBD1. The CDR3 extends over 15 amino acids. Per germline, CDR1 LNHNV and CDR2 YYDKDF (reference sequence). V was clipped by 3 bases and J by 1 base; unmatched bases: 2. This chain's CDR3 is CATSRGQGVSYEQYF. The CDR3 coding sequence is TGTGCCACCAGCAGGGGACAGGGGGTTTCCTACGAGCAGTACTTC.

V usage is TRBV5-4 and J usage is TRBJ1-2; D is possibly TRBD1 (6 bases). V lost 3 bases and J 4 bases, leaving 10 bases between the germline ends. Germline CDR1 SGHNT, CDR2 YYREEE (reference sequence). CDR3 length equals 13 residues. CDR3 bases: TGTGCCAGCAGCTCCGACAGGCTCTATGGCTACACCTTC. Protein sequence: CASSSDRLYGYTF.

This clone has only a few counts. The chain combines TRBV6-5 with TRBJ1-5; D is unclear. The germline CDR1 and CDR2 sequences are MNHEY and SVGAGI. The CDR3 sequence is 15 residues long. V gave up 6 bases and J gave up 0 bases, with 12 bases separating them. CDR3 sequence: CASSPSEYSNQPQHF. CDR3 bases: TGTGCCAGCAGCCCTAGCGAATATAGCAATCAGCCCCAGCATTTT.

The CDR3: CASSELADTQYF. The CDR3 DNA follows: TGCGCCAGCAGTGAGCTAGCAGATACGCAGTATTTT. This rearrangement joins TRBV10-2 to TRBJ2-3; D is unresolved. Trimming took off 2 bases at V and 4 bases at J, with 4 bases between the two ends. The CDR3 contains 12 residues. CDR1 is WSHSY and CDR2 is SAAADI in the germline V gene.

V gene TRBV4-3 combines with J gene TRBJ2-7; 7 positions agree with TRBD1. The CDR3 is made up of 15 amino acids. CDR1 and CDR2 (germline): LGHNA, YSLEER. Trimming cost V 5 bases and J 2 bases; bases outside gene matches: 9. As DNA, the CDR3 is TGCGCCAGCAGCACAACGACAGGGTTCCCCTACGAGCAGTACTTC. Encoded protein: CASSTTTGFPYEQYF.

The chain employs TRBV4-1 and TRBJ2-2; the match to TRBD2 covers 9 bases. Germline CDR1 MGHRA, CDR2 YSYEKL. V was pared by 4 bases and J by 5 bases, with 8 bases of the junction left unmatched. CDR3 length: 16 amino acids. CDR3 bases: TGCGCCAGCAGCCCTATAGGACTAGCGTTAACCGGGGAGCTGTTTTTT. Translation: CASSPIGLALTGELFF.

V is TRBV13 and J is TRBJ1-2, with 11 positions matching TRBD1. Unmatched junction bases numbered 19, after V lost 4 bases and J lost 6 bases. The CDR3 covers 19 residues. Germline V CDR1 and CDR2: PRHDT, FYEKMQ (reference sequence). The CDR3 DNA follows: TGTGCCAGCAGCTCCCGTACCCATGTTGGACAGGGGGCAGGACATGGCTACACCTTC. The encoded protein is CASSSRTHVGQGAGHGYTF.

Here the CDR3 DNA reads TGTGCCTGGAGTTCCGGGACAGGGAACACTGAAGCTTTCTTT. Residues: CAWSSGTGNTEAFF. The chain uses TRBV30 and TRBJ1-1; 8 nucleotides line up with TRBD1. The J segment lost 1 base and the V segment lost 2 bases, leaving 3 bases of the junction unmatched. The germline gives CDR1 GTSNPN, CDR2 SVGIG (reference sequence). CDR3 size: 14 residues. Variable domain in full (rest from reference TRBV30 and TRBJ1-1): SQTIHQWPATLVQPVGSPLSLECTVEGTSNPNLYWYRQAAGRGLQLLFYSVGIGQISSEVPQNLSASRPQDRQFILSSKKLLLSDSGFYLCAWSSGTGNTEAFFGQGTRLTVV.

The chain joins TRBV9 to TRBJ2-3; the match to TRBD2 covers 12 bases. This CDR3 region has 17 residues. CDR1 SGDLS and CDR2 YYNGEE come from the germline V gene. Trimming took 0 bases from V and 2 from J; bases not matched to a gene: 4. The CDR3 DNA reads TGTGCCAGCAGCGTAGATGGACTAGCGGGGCTCACAGATACGCAGTATTTT. Translating gives CASSVDGLAGLTDTQYF.

The rearrangement links TRBV7-2 to TRBJ1-2; TRBD1 matches 8 bases. Unmatched junction bases numbered 10, after V lost 5 bases and J lost 5 bases. Germline V gene data show CDR1 as SGHTA and CDR2 as FQGNSA. CDR3 length: 15 amino acids. CDR3 DNA: TGTGCCAGCAGCCCCGCAGGGGGCGGGTGGTATGGCTACACCTTC. Its translation: CASSPAGGGWYGYTF.

This clone occurred once. The rearrangement joins TRBV6-5 to TRBJ2-7, with 14 bases that match TRBD2. Germline V gives CDR1 MNHEY, CDR2 SVGAGI. CDR3 size: 15 residues. With V trimmed by 10 bases and J by 3 bases, 8 bases remained unmatched. For the CDR3, the DNA is TGTGCCACAGCCCGTGGGACTAGCGGGGGCTACGAGCAGTACTTC. This translates into CATARGTSGGYEQYF.

The V gene is TRBV7-2, the J gene TRBJ2-5; no firm D call. V was trimmed by 4 bases and J by 0 bases, leaving 3 bases between them. The CDR3 sequence is 12 residues long. Germline V gives CDR1 SGHTA, CDR2 FQGNSA. This CDR3 reads CASSSYQETQYF. CDR3 nucleotides: TGTGCCAGCAGCTCGTACCAAGAGACCCAGTACTTC.